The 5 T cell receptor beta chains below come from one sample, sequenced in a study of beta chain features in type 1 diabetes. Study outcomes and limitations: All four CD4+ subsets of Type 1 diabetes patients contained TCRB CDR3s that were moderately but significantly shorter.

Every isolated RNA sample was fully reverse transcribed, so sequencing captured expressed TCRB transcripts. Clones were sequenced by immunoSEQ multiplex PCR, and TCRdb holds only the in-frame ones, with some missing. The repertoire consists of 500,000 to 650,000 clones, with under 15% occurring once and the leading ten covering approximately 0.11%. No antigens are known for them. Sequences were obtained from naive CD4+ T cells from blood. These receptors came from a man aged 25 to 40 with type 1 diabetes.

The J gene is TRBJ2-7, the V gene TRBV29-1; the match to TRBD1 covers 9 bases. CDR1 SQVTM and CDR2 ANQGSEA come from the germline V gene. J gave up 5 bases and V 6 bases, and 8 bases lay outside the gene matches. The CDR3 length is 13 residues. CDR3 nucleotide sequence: TGCAGCGTATTGGGACAGGGTCTCCACGAGCAGTACTTC. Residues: CSVLGQGLHEQYF.

The CDR3 DNA sequence: TGTGCCATCAGTGAAATTAACTACGAGCAGTACTTC. Protein product: CAISEINYEQYF. The V and J genes are TRBV10-3 and TRBJ2-7; no clear D. Germline-derived CDR1 and CDR2 are ENHRY and SYGVKD. The CDR3 is 12 amino acids. Trimming pared 3 bases from V and 3 bases from J, leaving 6 bases between.

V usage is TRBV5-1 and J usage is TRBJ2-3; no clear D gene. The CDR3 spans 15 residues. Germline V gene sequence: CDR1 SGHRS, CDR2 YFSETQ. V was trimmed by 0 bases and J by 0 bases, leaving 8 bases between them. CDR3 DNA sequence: TGCGCCAGCAGCTTGGGAGCACCCAGCACAGATACGCAGTATTTT. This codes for CASSLGAPSTDTQYF.

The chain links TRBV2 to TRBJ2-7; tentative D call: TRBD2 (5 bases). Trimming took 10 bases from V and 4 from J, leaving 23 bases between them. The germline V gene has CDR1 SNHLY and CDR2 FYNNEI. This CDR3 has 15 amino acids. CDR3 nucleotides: TGTGCCATCTCCGGGATAACACCCAACCCTTACGAGCAGTACTTC. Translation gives CAISGITPNPYEQYF.

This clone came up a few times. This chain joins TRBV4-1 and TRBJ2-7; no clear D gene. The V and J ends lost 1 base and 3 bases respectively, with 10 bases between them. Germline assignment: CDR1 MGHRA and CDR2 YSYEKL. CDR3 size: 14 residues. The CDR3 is CASSQAIGSYEQYF. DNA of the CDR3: TGCGCCAGCAGCCAAGCTATTGGCAGCTACGAGCAGTACTTC.